This T cell receptor (beta chain) was documented in a study of control samples from healthy donors and cancer patients. Profiling relied on immunoSEQ multiplex PCR, and the TCRdb table lists in-frame clones only, not all of them. The repertoire holds 150,000 to 160,000 clones, with approximately 93% as singletons. The V end was cut by 4 bases, the J end by 2 bases, with 17 bases between. Germline-derived CDR1 and CDR2 are MDHEN and SYDVKM. The CDR3 is 16 residues long. Sample: blood. The sequence came from a man aged 50 to 59 in good health. The chain couples TRBV28 to TRBJ1-2; the D gene is possibly TRBD1 (5 bases). CDR3 protein: CASSSPRGGGNYGYTF. Here the CDR3 DNA reads TGTGCCAGCAGTTCGCCCCGTGGGGGAGGCAACTATGGCTACACCTTC.